This TCR beta chain was recorded in a study of tumor-infiltrating lymphocytes in primary liver carcinoma. Across the whole study: The five patients, who were men and women, ranged in age from 30 to 69 years.

In the case of this clonotype: Its cognate antigen is unknown.

Findings and limits, study-wide: Blood fell significantly below tumors in its top-250-clone fraction (p = 0.039).

Germline CDR1 LNHDA, CDR2 SQIVND (reference sequence). The CDR3 consists of 16 residues. V lost 0 bases to trimming and J lost 1 base; unmatched junction nucleotides: 4. With a constant-region primer, TCR beta cDNA was made from about 0.55 ug of total RNA. Three rounds of nested multiplex PCR with slightly modified ARM-PCR produced TCR beta libraries. With TRBV1-TRBV30 forward primers and a C-beta reverse primer, the first two PCR rounds were run for approximately 10 cycles each. TCRdb called the multiplex PCR reads again in MiXCR, with one record for every CDR3 protein. The repertoire holds fewer than 75,000 distinct CDR3 sequences, with about three quarters as singletons. Each 20-30 mg portion of unsorted bulk tissue served as the source for co-extraction of RNA and DNA. Resection treated the patients' primary liver carcinoma.

The chain couples TRBV19 to TRBJ2-7, with 9 nucleotides matching TRBD1. Sequenced sample: liver tumor tissue from sampling region 2. Specified subset: tumor region T2, inferior pole. This TCR came from a man aged 40-55 years with primary liver carcinoma and hepatitis B virus infection. The chain's CDR3 is CASSIDIGTGSYEQYF. CDR3 nucleotide sequence: TGTGCCAGTAGTATAGATATCGGGACAGGGTCCTACGAGCAGTACTTC. Based on the CDR3 plus reference TRBV19 and TRBJ2-7, the full variable domain is DGGITQSPKYLFRKEGQNVTLSCEQNLNHDAMYWYRQDPGQGLRLIYYSQIVNDFQKGDIAEGYSVSREKKESFPLTVTSAQKNPTAFYLCASSIDIGTGSYEQYFGPGTRLTVT.